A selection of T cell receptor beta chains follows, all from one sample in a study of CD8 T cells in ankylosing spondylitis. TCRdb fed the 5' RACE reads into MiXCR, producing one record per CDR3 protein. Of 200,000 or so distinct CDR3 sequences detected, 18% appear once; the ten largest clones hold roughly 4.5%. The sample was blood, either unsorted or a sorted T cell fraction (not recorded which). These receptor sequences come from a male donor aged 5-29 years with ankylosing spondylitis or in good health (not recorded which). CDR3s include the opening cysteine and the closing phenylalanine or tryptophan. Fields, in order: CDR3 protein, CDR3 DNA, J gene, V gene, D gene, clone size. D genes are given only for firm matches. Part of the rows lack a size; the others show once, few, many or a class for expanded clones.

cdr3_aa: CASSYGAREGNIQYF; cdr3_nt: TGCGCCAGCAGTTATGGGGCCAGGGAGGGAAACATTCAGTACTTC; j_call: TRBJ2-4; v_call: TRBV5-1; d_call: TRBD2; clone_size: many
cdr3_aa: CASSDREGAFF; cdr3_nt: TGTGCCAGCAGTGACAGGGAAGGGGCTTTCTTT; j_call: TRBJ1-1; v_call: TRBV28; d_call: TRBD1; clone_size: many
cdr3_aa: CSAQTLRGELFF; cdr3_nt: TGCAGCGCCCAAACCCTACGCGGGGAGCTGTTTTTT; j_call: TRBJ2-2; v_call: TRBV29-1; d_call: .; clone_size: .
cdr3_aa: CSATKTGTEAFF; cdr3_nt: TGCAGTGCTACCAAGACAGGCACTGAAGCTTTCTTT; j_call: TRBJ1-1; v_call: TRBV20-1; d_call: .; clone_size: many
cdr3_aa: CASSLKRVGGPQPQHF; cdr3_nt: TGTGCCAGCAGCTTGAAGAGGGTTGGGGGGCCTCAGCCCCAGCATTTT; j_call: TRBJ1-5; v_call: TRBV5-8; d_call: .; clone_size: .
cdr3_aa: CASTGQGAGTEAFF; cdr3_nt: TGTGCCAGCACCGGACAGGGGGCGGGCACTGAAGCTTTCTTT; j_call: TRBJ1-1; v_call: TRBV6-5; d_call: TRBD1; clone_size: .
cdr3_aa: CASSKLGDTSGGKLFF; cdr3_nt: TGCGCCAGCAGTAAATTGGGCGACACCTCCGGTGGGAAACTGTTTTTT; j_call: TRBJ1-4; v_call: TRBV10-2; d_call: .; clone_size: many
cdr3_aa: CASKHFVGGLFF; cdr3_nt: TGTGCCAGTAAACACTTCGTGGGGGGGCTGTTTTTT; j_call: TRBJ2-2; v_call: TRBV19; d_call: .; clone_size: many
cdr3_aa: CASRGTSGANVLTF; cdr3_nt: TGCGCCAGCAGGGGTACCTCTGGGGCCAACGTCCTGACTTTC; j_call: TRBJ2-6; v_call: TRBV5-1; d_call: .; clone_size: many
cdr3_aa: CASSQERTGYGYTF; cdr3_nt: TGTGCCAGCAGCCAAGAACGGACAGGTTATGGCTACACCTTC; j_call: TRBJ1-2; v_call: TRBV4-2; d_call: TRBD1; clone_size: many
cdr3_aa: CASSLVPHREETQYF; cdr3_nt: TGTGCCAGCAGCTTAGTTCCCCACCGAGAAGAGACCCAGTACTTC; j_call: TRBJ2-5; v_call: TRBV7-9; d_call: .; clone_size: many
cdr3_aa: CASSPTRGSNTEAFF; cdr3_nt: TGTGCCAGCAGCCCTACTCGGGGTTCGAACACTGAAGCTTTCTTT; j_call: TRBJ1-1; v_call: TRBV6-6; d_call: .; clone_size: many
cdr3_aa: CASSEFTAGDSYNEQFF; cdr3_nt: TGTGCCAGCAGTGAATTTACAGCGGGAGACTCCTACAATGAGCAGTTCTTC; j_call: TRBJ2-1; v_call: TRBV2; d_call: TRBD2; clone_size: few
cdr3_aa: CASSNRQANTEAFF; cdr3_nt: TGTGCCAGTAGTAACCGACAGGCGAACACTGAAGCTTTCTTT; j_call: TRBJ1-1; v_call: TRBV19; d_call: .; clone_size: many
cdr3_aa: CASSQVYRESIGLFF; cdr3_nt: TGTGCCAGCAGCCAAGTCTACCGGGAGAGTATCGGACTGTTTTTT; j_call: TRBJ1-4; v_call: TRBV3-1; d_call: .; clone_size: many
cdr3_aa: CASSLYSGTKYNEQFF; cdr3_nt: TGTGCCAGCAGCTTATATAGCGGGACAAAATACAATGAGCAGTTCTTC; j_call: TRBJ2-1; v_call: TRBV7-2; d_call: TRBD2; clone_size: few
cdr3_aa: CSARDFGQGGSPLHF; cdr3_nt: TGCAGTGCTAGAGATTTTGGACAAGGGGGTTCACCCCTCCACTTT; j_call: TRBJ1-6; v_call: TRBV20-1; d_call: .; clone_size: many
cdr3_aa: CASSPGQASTDTQYF; cdr3_nt: TGTGCCAGCAGCCCGGGACAGGCTAGCACAGATACGCAGTATTTT; j_call: TRBJ2-3; v_call: TRBV6-5; d_call: TRBD1; clone_size: many
cdr3_aa: CASSDYSLANQPQHF; cdr3_nt: TGTGCCAGCAGTGATTACAGCCTAGCAAATCAGCCCCAGCATTTT; j_call: TRBJ1-5; v_call: TRBV6-1; d_call: .; clone_size: .
cdr3_aa: CASSLSPVNTGELFF; cdr3_nt: TGTGCCAGCAGCTTGTCGCCAGTGAACACCGGGGAGCTGTTTTTT; j_call: TRBJ2-2; v_call: TRBV5-6; d_call: .; clone_size: many
cdr3_aa: CASSLNSGRDNEQFF; cdr3_nt: TGTGCCAGCAGCTTAAATAGCGGACGGGACAATGAGCAGTTCTTC; j_call: TRBJ2-1; v_call: TRBV7-7; d_call: .; clone_size: .
cdr3_aa: CASSQEVGTSGRSDEQFF; cdr3_nt: TGTGCCAGCAGCCAAGAGGTTGGGACTAGCGGGAGAAGCGATGAGCAGTTCTTC; j_call: TRBJ2-1; v_call: TRBV3-1; d_call: TRBD2; clone_size: many
cdr3_aa: CASSQIHGETQYF; cdr3_nt: TGTGCCAGCAGCCAGATACATGGGGAGACCCAGTACTTC; j_call: TRBJ2-5; v_call: TRBV11-3; d_call: .; clone_size: .
cdr3_aa: CASSDQRPGTLGSPLHF; cdr3_nt: TGTGCCAGCAGCGACCAAAGACCCGGGACCTTGGGTTCACCCCTCCACTTT; j_call: TRBJ1-6; v_call: TRBV7-8; d_call: .; clone_size: .
cdr3_aa: CASSQDKGKNQPQHF; cdr3_nt: TGCGCCAGCAGCCAAGATAAAGGGAAGAATCAGCCCCAGCATTTT; j_call: TRBJ1-5; v_call: TRBV4-3; d_call: .; clone_size: many
cdr3_aa: CASSLVPGGSEQFF; cdr3_nt: TGTGCCAGCAGCTTAGTGCCCGGTGGGAGCGAGCAGTTCTTC; j_call: TRBJ2-1; v_call: TRBV11-3; d_call: .; clone_size: .
cdr3_aa: CASTTSGVGTGELFF; cdr3_nt: TGTGCCAGTACCACCTCAGGGGTCGGCACCGGGGAGCTGTTTTTT; j_call: TRBJ2-2; v_call: TRBV19; d_call: .; clone_size: many
cdr3_aa: CASSPFANTGELFF; cdr3_nt: TGTGCCAGCAGTCCGTTCGCGAACACCGGGGAGCTGTTTTTT; j_call: TRBJ2-2; v_call: TRBV27; d_call: .; clone_size: many
cdr3_aa: CASRSPPGQVNFQPQHF; cdr3_nt: TGTGCAAGTCGCTCCCCACCGGGACAGGTTAATTTTCAGCCCCAGCATTTT; j_call: TRBJ1-5; v_call: TRBV12-2; d_call: .; clone_size: .
cdr3_aa: CASSYKGTAYEQYF; cdr3_nt: TGTGCCAGCAGTTATAAAGGGACAGCCTACGAGCAGTACTTC; j_call: TRBJ2-7; v_call: TRBV6-2/TRBV6-3; d_call: TRBD1; clone_size: many
cdr3_aa: CASSEMWETQYF; cdr3_nt: TGTGCCAGCAGTGAAATGTGGGAGACCCAGTACTTC; j_call: TRBJ2-5; v_call: TRBV2; d_call: .; clone_size: many
cdr3_aa: CASSSLDNEQFF; cdr3_nt: TGTGCCAGCAGTTCCCTGGACAATGAGCAGTTCTTC; j_call: TRBJ2-1; v_call: TRBV12-3/TRBV12-4; d_call: .; clone_size: few
cdr3_aa: CASSHAARTGGAYNSPLHF; cdr3_nt: TGTGCCAGCAGTCACGCGGCCCGCACAGGGGGGGCCTATAATTCACCCCTCCACTTT; j_call: TRBJ1-6; v_call: TRBV6-5; d_call: TRBD1; clone_size: many
cdr3_aa: CASSLSGSPYEQYF; cdr3_nt: TGTGCCAGCAGCTTGAGCGGGAGCCCCTACGAGCAGTACTTC; j_call: TRBJ2-7; v_call: TRBV7-9; d_call: TRBD2; clone_size: few
cdr3_aa: CASSYDANQPQHF; cdr3_nt: TGTGCCAGCAGTTACGATGCCAATCAGCCCCAGCATTTT; j_call: TRBJ1-5; v_call: TRBV12-3/TRBV12-4; d_call: .; clone_size: many
cdr3_aa: CARGTGYDKEQYF; cdr3_nt: TGTGCCAGAGGGACAGGATACGATAAAGAGCAGTACTTC; j_call: TRBJ2-7; v_call: TRBV2; d_call: TRBD1; clone_size: many
cdr3_aa: CASAGGSDTQYF; cdr3_nt: TGTGCCAGCGCGGGAGGTTCAGATACGCAGTATTTT; j_call: TRBJ2-3; v_call: TRBV2; d_call: TRBD2; clone_size: many
cdr3_aa: CSVIGTITDTQYF; cdr3_nt: TGCAGTGTTATAGGAACAATCACAGATACGCAGTATTTT; j_call: TRBJ2-3; v_call: TRBV29-1; d_call: .; clone_size: .
cdr3_aa: CASSLTGNVLTDTQYF; cdr3_nt: TGTGCCAGCAGCTTAACAGGGAACGTACTCACAGATACGCAGTATTTT; j_call: TRBJ2-3; v_call: TRBV7-2; d_call: .; clone_size: many
cdr3_aa: CSARSPGLQNYGYTF; cdr3_nt: TGCAGTGCTAGGAGCCCGGGACTTCAAAACTATGGCTACACCTTC; j_call: TRBJ1-2; v_call: TRBV20-1; d_call: .; clone_size: many
cdr3_aa: CSAREPGLASEQFF; cdr3_nt: TGCAGTGCTAGAGAGCCGGGACTAGCGTCAGAGCAGTTCTTC; j_call: TRBJ2-1; v_call: TRBV20-1; d_call: TRBD2; clone_size: .
cdr3_aa: CASSQDPNEQFF; cdr3_nt: TGCGCCAGCAGCCAAGATCCGAATGAGCAGTTCTTC; j_call: TRBJ2-1; v_call: TRBV4-1; d_call: .; clone_size: many
cdr3_aa: CSARDIRDAAADTQYF; cdr3_nt: TGCAGTGCTAGAGATATTCGCGACGCGGCCGCAGATACGCAGTATTTT; j_call: TRBJ2-3; v_call: TRBV20-1; d_call: .; clone_size: .
cdr3_aa: CASREGLVFGDTQYF; cdr3_nt: TGTGCCAGCAGGGAGGGACTAGTGTTCGGAGATACGCAGTATTTT; j_call: TRBJ2-3; v_call: TRBV2; d_call: TRBD2; clone_size: few
cdr3_aa: CASSLGEGQGTDTQYF; cdr3_nt: TGTGCCAGCAGCCTAGGGGAGGGGCAGGGCACAGATACGCAGTATTTT; j_call: TRBJ2-3; v_call: TRBV7-2; d_call: TRBD2; clone_size: many
cdr3_aa: CASSEWAQGNMGGYTF; cdr3_nt: TGTGCCAGCAGTGAATGGGCGCAGGGGAATATGGGGGGCTACACCTTC; j_call: TRBJ1-2; v_call: TRBV25-1; d_call: .; clone_size: many
cdr3_aa: CASRSDTDGYNSPLHF; cdr3_nt: TGTGCAAGTCGCTCCGACACGGATGGCTATAATTCACCCCTCCACTTT; j_call: TRBJ1-6; v_call: TRBV12-2; d_call: .; clone_size: .
cdr3_aa: CASSTGVSGELFF; cdr3_nt: TGTGCCAGCAGCACAGGGGTCTCCGGGGAGCTGTTTTTT; j_call: TRBJ2-2; v_call: TRBV6-5; d_call: TRBD1; clone_size: .